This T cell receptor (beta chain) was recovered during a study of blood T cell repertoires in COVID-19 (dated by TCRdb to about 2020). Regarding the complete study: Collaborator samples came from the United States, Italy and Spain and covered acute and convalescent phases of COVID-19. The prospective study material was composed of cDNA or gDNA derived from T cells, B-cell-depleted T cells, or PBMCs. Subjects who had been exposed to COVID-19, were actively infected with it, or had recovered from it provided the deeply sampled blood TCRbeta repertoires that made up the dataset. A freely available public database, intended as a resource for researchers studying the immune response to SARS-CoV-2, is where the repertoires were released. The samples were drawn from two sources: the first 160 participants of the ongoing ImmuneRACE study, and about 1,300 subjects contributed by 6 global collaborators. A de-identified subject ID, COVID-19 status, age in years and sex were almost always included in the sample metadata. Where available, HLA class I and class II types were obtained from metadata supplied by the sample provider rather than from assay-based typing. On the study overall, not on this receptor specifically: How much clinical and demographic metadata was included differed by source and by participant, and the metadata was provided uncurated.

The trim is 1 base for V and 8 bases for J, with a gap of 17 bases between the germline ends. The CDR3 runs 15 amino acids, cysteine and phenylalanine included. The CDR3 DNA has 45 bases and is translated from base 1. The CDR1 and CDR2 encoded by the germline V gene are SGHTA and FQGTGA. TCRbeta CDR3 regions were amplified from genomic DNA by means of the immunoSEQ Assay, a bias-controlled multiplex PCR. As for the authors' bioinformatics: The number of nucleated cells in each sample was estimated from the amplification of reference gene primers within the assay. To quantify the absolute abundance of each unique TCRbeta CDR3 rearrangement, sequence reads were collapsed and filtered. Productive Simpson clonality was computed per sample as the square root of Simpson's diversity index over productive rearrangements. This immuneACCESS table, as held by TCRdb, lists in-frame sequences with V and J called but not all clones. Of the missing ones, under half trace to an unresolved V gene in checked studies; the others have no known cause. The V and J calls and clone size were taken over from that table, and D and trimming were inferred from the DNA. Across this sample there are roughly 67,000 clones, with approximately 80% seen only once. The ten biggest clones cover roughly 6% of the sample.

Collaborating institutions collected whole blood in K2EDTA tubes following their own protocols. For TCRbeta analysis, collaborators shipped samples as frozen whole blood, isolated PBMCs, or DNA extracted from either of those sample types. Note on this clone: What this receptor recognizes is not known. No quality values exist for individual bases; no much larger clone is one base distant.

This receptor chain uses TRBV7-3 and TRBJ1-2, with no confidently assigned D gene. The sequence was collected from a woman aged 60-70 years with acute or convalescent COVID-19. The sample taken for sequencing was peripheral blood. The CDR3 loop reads CASSLKNEAGRGYTF. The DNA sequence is TGTGCCAGCAGCTTAAAGAATGAGGCCGGTAGAGGCTACACCTTC.